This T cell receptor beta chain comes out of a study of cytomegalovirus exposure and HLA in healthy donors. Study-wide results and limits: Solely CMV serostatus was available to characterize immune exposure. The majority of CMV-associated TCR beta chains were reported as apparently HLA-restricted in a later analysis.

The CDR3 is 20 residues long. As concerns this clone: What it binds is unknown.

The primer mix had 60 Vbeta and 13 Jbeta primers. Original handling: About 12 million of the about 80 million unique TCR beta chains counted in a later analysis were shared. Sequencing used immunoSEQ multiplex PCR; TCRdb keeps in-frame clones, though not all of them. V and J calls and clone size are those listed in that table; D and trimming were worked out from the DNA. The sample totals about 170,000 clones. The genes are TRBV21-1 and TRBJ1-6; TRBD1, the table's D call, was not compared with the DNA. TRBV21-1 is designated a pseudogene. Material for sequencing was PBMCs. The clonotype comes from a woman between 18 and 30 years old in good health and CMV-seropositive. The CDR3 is CASSKRYSRSNPSYNSPLHF. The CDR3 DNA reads TGTGCCAGCAGCAAACGGTACAGCCGTTCGAATCCCTCCTATAATTCACCCCTCCACTTT.